This T cell receptor beta chain was obtained from a study of graft-versus-host responses after intestinal transplantation. Study overall: Following induction with anti-thymocyte globulin, all recipients were given tacrolimus and steroids for about 3 years.

Trimming took off 10 bases at V and 7 bases at J, with 14 bases between the two ends. In germline, CDR1 is SGHNT, CDR2 YYREEE (reference sequence). The CDR3 is 11 residues long. With respect to this clone: Its antigen is as yet unknown.

Study-wide results and caveats: Declines in HvG clones occurring early post-transplant were associated with peak circulating GvH clone levels. Investigators detected GvH clones in recipient marrow, with some emerging earlier in ileum or blood.

The method was immunoSEQ multiplex PCR; TCRdb's version includes in-frame clones alone and lacks a portion of them. The sample shows roughly 100,000 clones, over 85% of them seen only once. This receptor was identified in a human donor who received an intestinal transplant. The chain is built from TRBV5-4 and TRBJ1-1; no reliable D call. Sequencing was performed on unstimulated CD8+ T cells sorted from spleen or lymph node cells, taken before intestinal transplant. Here the CDR3 reads CAFTTGGEAFF. The CDR3, as DNA: TGTGCCTTCACAACCGGCGGTGAAGCTTTCTTT.